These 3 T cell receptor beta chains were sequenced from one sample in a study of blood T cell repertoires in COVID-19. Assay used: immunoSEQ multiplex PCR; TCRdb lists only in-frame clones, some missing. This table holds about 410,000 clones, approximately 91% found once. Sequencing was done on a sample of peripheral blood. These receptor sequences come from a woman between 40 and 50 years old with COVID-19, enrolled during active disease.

The CDR3 DNA reads TGCAGCGCTGGGTGGGGCGCCGAGAACACTGAAGCTTTCTTT. It yields the protein CSAGWGAENTEAFF. V usage is TRBV29-1 and J usage is TRBJ1-1; D might be TRBD1 (5 bases). Trimming took 7 bases from V and 1 from J, leaving 16 bases between them. The length of the CDR3 is 14 residues. Germline CDR1 is SQVTM and CDR2 is ANQGSEA.

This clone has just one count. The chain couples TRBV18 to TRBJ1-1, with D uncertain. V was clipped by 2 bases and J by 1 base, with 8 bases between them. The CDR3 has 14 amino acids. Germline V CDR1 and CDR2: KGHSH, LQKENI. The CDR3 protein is CASSPGRTNTEAFF. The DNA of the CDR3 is TGTGCCAGCTCACCAGGGAGAACGAACACTGAAGCTTTCTTT.

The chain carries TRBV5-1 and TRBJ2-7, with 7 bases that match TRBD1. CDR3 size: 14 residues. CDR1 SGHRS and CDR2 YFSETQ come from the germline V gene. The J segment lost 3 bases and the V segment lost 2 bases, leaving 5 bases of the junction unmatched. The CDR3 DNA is TGCGCCAGCAGCTTACAGGGGCCCAACTACGAGCAGTACTTC. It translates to CASSLQGPNYEQYF. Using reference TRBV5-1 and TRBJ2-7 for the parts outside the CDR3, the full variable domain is KAGVTQTPRYLIKTRGQQVTLSCSPISGHRSVSWYQQTPGQGLQFLFEYFSETQRNKGNFPGRFSGRQFSNSRSEMNVSTLELGDSALYLCASSLQGPNYEQYFGPGTRLTVT.